This is a list of T cell receptor beta chains from one sample in a study of CD8+ T cells in alopecia areata. Sequencing used immunoSEQ multiplex PCR; TCRdb keeps in-frame clones, though not all of them. The table has 150,000 or so clones, roughly 70% seen once; the top ten hold 11%. Source: CD8+ T cells sorted from blood, taken at week 0. The receptors derive from a human donor with alopecia areata. Both conserved end residues are part of each CDR3. A D gene is named only where the DNA matches it firmly. Rows give clone size only sometimes, using once, few, many, or a class for an expanded clone.

J | D | V | size | CDR3 | DNA
TRBJ2-3 | TRBD2 | TRBV13 | NA | CASSLGLAGGPTDTQYF | TGTGCCAGCAGCTTAGGACTAGCGGGGGGCCCCACAGATACGCAGTATTTT
TRBJ2-3 | NA | TRBV27 | NA | CASCSDSRTDTQYF | TGTGCCAGCTGCTCGGATTCGCGCACAGATACGCAGTATTTT
TRBJ2-4 | TRBD1 | TRBV2 | once | CASSDGTVQNIQYF | TGTGCCAGCAGTGACGGGACAGTTCAAAACATTCAGTACTTC
TRBJ2-7 | NA | TRBV11-3 | NA | CASGDLGREQYF | TGTGCCAGCGGGGACCTGGGACGAGAGCAGTACTTC
TRBJ1-1 | NA | TRBV7-2 | few | CASIESVAFF | TGTGCCAGCATCGAAAGTGTAGCTTTCTTT
TRBJ2-1 | NA | TRBV5-1 | NA | CASSFRALYNEQFF | TGCGCCAGCAGCTTCAGGGCTCTCTACAATGAGCAGTTCTTC
TRBJ2-7 | NA | TRBV6-6 | few | CASSYADRTGEQYF | TGTGCCAGCAGTTACGCCGACAGGACGGGCGAGCAGTACTTC
TRBJ2-4 | NA | TRBV10-3 | few | CAISESGLQAKNIQYF | TGTGCCATCAGTGAGTCCGGGCTCCAGGCCAAAAACATTCAGTACTTC
TRBJ2-7 | NA | TRBV18 | NA | CASSPGLKKTSFYEQYF | TGTGCCAGCTCACCAGGACTAAAGAAAACTTCCTTTTACGAGCAGTACTTC
TRBJ2-1 | TRBD1 | TRBV5-4 | few | CASSTGTGYNEQFF | TGTGCCAGCAGCACCGGGACAGGGTACAATGAGCAGTTCTTC
TRBJ1-2 | TRBD1 | TRBV27 | once | CASSPPGQGRDGYTF | TGTGCCAGCAGCCCTCCCGGACAGGGTAGGGATGGCTACACCTTC
TRBJ1-2 | TRBD1 | TRBV30 | NA | CAWSVWDRVYGYTF | TGTGCCTGGAGTGTGTGGGACAGGGTATATGGCTACACCTTC
TRBJ2-4 | NA | TRBV2 | few | CASSFTKSAKNIQYF | TGTGCCAGCAGTTTTACCAAGTCGGCCAAAAACATTCAGTACTTC
TRBJ2-3 | TRBD1 | TRBV29-1 | few | CSFRDRESNTQYF | TGCAGCTTCCGGGACAGGGAATCAAATACGCAGTATTTT
TRBJ2-1 | NA | TRBV10-2 | NA | CASSARLAGYNEQFF | TGCGCCAGCAGTGCCCGACTGGCCGGTTACAATGAGCAGTTCTTC
TRBJ2-2 | TRBD2 | TRBV29-1 | NA | CSVEGEGWVTGELFF | TGCAGCGTTGAAGGGGAGGGCTGGGTCACCGGGGAGCTGTTTTTT
TRBJ2-5 | NA | TRBV6-5 | few | CASSYGPLQETQYF | TGTGCCAGCAGTTATGGACCCCTCCAAGAGACCCAGTACTTC
TRBJ2-5 | NA | TRBV4-1 | NA | CASSPNRNRRTETQYF | TGCGCCAGCAGCCCCAATCGGAACAGGAGGACAGAGACCCAGTACTTC
TRBJ1-4 | NA | TRBV13 | NA | CASSPTGGNEKLFF | TGTGCCAGCAGCCCCACGGGGGGGAATGAAAAACTGTTTTTT
TRBJ1-5 | NA | TRBV10-3 | NA | CAISESISRGSNQPQHF | TGTGCCATCAGTGAGTCGATTTCAAGGGGTAGCAATCAGCCCCAGCATTTT
TRBJ2-2 | NA | TRBV7-9 | NA | CASSWVPGELFF | TGTGCCAGCAGCTGGGTTCCCGGGGAGCTGTTTTTT
TRBJ2-3 | NA | TRBV2 | NA | CASRTQGSHTDTQYF | TGTGCCAGCAGGACTCAGGGATCCCACACAGATACGCAGTATTTT
TRBJ2-7 | TRBD1 | TRBV5-1 | NA | CASSFSFSGQDKYEQYF | TGCGCCAGCAGCTTCTCGTTTTCGGGACAGGATAAGTACGAGCAGTACTTC
TRBJ1-4 | TRBD1 | TRBV29-1 | few | CSVEGGQGEYEKLFF | TGCAGCGTTGAAGGGGGGCAGGGGGAATACGAAAAACTGTTTTTT
TRBJ1-2 | NA | TRBV29-1 | few | CSVDGVSGYGYTF | TGCAGCGTGGACGGGGTGTCGGGCTATGGCTACACCTTC
TRBJ2-4 | NA | TRBV27 | NA | CASSWGGSNIQYF | TGTGCCAGCAGTTGGGGAGGTTCAAACATTCAGTACTTC
TRBJ1-1 | NA | TRBV30 | NA | CAWSHGQGNTEAFF | TGTGCCTGGAGTCACGGGCAGGGTAACACTGAAGCTTTCTTT
TRBJ1-5 | NA | TRBV5-1 | NA | CASSPDGGSNQPQHF | TGCGCCAGCAGCCCGGACGGGGGAAGTAATCAGCCCCAGCATTTT
TRBJ2-1 | NA | TRBV6-5 | NA | CASSKKTTRDNEQFF | TGTGCCAGCAGTAAAAAGACTACACGGGACAATGAGCAGTTCTTC
TRBJ2-2 | NA | TRBV29-1 | many | CSVPSSGRANTGELFF | TGCAGCGTTCCCTCCTCGGGTAGGGCGAACACCGGGGAGCTGTTTTTT
TRBJ2-5 | NA | TRBV4-1 | NA | CASSHNQGTGETQYF | TGCGCCAGCAGCCACAACCAGGGGACGGGAGAGACCCAGTACTTC
TRBJ2-5 | NA | TRBV11-2 | once | CASSLVGRPKETQYF | TGTGCCAGCAGCTTAGTAGGCCGACCAAAAGAGACCCAGTACTTC
TRBJ1-1 | NA | TRBV4-1 | NA | CASSQEEVAEAFF | TGCGCCAGCAGCCAAGAGGAGGTCGCTGAAGCTTTCTTT
TRBJ1-5 | NA | TRBV2 | NA | CASSEAGRVNQPQHF | TGTGCCAGCAGTGAAGCGGGGCGGGTCAATCAGCCCCAGCATTTT
TRBJ2-1 | NA | TRBV19 | many | CASSPNGGPGYEQFF | TGTGCCAGTAGTCCCAATGGGGGGCCGGGATATGAGCAGTTCTTC
TRBJ2-3 | TRBD2 | TRBV9 | once | CASSVRDYPTDTQYF | TGTGCCAGCAGCGTCAGGGACTACCCCACAGATACGCAGTATTTT
TRBJ2-1 | TRBD1 | TRBV30 | few | CAWSGQDISYNEQFF | TGTGCCTGGAGCGGACAGGACATCTCCTACAATGAGCAGTTCTTC
TRBJ1-6 | NA | TRBV5-1 | NA | CASSLATAGGGSPLHF | TGCGCCAGCAGCTTGGCCACGGCAGGCGGAGGGTCACCCCTCCACTTT
TRBJ1-2 | NA | TRBV29-1 | few | CSVEVAANYGYTF | TGCAGCGTTGAAGTCGCAGCTAACTATGGCTACACCTTC
TRBJ2-5 | NA | TRBV5-1 | NA | CASTTQETQYF | TGCGCCAGCACCACTCAAGAGACCCAGTACTTC
TRBJ2-1 | TRBD1 | TRBV5-6 | NA | CASSLEVGTDYNEQFF | TGTGCCAGCAGCTTGGAGGTAGGGACAGACTACAATGAGCAGTTCTTC